One and the same sample provided the 3 T cell receptor beta chains below, sequenced in a study of shared T cell receptors in the human thymus. Repertoires were generated with immunoSEQ multiplex PCR, while TCRdb's copy carries only in-frame clones and drops some. This repertoire shows about 730,000 clones, 75% to 90% found once; its top ten account for roughly 0.01%. These data also featured in a second study, about human thymus T cells.

The sample comprised thymocytes. The receptors derive from a girl less than two years old with a congenital heart defect.

J is TRBJ1-1 and V is TRBV5-1, with 12 nucleotides matching TRBD1. Per the germline V gene, CDR1 is SGHRS and CDR2 is YFSETQ. V lost 0 bases to trimming and J lost 1 base; unmatched junction nucleotides: 7. The length of the CDR3 is 18 residues. Here the CDR3 DNA reads TGCGCCAGCAGCTTGGACGGGGACAGGGGGCGCGGGAACACTGAAGCTTTCTTT. Protein product: CASSLDGDRGRGNTEAFF.

V is TRBV7-9 and J is TRBJ2-5, with 9 positions matching TRBD1. Trimming cost V 2 bases and J 5 bases; bases outside gene matches: 9. Germline V gene data show CDR1 as SEHNR and CDR2 as FQNEAQ (reference sequence). CDR3 length equals 16 residues. CDR3 nucleotide sequence: TGTGCCAGCAGCTTATACGGGACAGGGTACTGGGAGACCCAGTACTTC. Translated, it gives CASSLYGTGYWETQYF.

This clone has just a few counts. The chain has TRBV18 and TRBJ2-1; 11 bases align to TRBD1. Trimming took 4 bases from V and 2 from J; bases not matched to a gene: 4. There are 16 residues in the CDR3. Germline V lookup: CDR1 KGHSH, CDR2 LQKENI. The CDR3 region has the DNA TGTGCCAGCTCACTACGGACAGGGGGCGCCTACAATGAGCAGTTCTTC. Translation: CASSLRTGGAYNEQFF.